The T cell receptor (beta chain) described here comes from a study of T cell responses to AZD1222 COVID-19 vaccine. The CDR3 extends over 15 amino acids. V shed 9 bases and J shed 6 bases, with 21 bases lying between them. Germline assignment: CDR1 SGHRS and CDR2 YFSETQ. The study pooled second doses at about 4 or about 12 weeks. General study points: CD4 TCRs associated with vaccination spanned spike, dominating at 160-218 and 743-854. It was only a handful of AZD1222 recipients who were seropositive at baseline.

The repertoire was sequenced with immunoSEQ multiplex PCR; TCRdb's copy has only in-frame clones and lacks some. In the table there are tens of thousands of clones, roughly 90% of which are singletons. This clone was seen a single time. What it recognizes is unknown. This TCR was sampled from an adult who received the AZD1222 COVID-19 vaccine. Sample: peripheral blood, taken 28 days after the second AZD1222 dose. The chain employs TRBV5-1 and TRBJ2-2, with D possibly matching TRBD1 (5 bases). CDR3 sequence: CATSFSTAEAGELFF. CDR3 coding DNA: TGCGCCACCTCCTTTTCGACAGCTGAGGCCGGGGAGCTGTTTTTT.